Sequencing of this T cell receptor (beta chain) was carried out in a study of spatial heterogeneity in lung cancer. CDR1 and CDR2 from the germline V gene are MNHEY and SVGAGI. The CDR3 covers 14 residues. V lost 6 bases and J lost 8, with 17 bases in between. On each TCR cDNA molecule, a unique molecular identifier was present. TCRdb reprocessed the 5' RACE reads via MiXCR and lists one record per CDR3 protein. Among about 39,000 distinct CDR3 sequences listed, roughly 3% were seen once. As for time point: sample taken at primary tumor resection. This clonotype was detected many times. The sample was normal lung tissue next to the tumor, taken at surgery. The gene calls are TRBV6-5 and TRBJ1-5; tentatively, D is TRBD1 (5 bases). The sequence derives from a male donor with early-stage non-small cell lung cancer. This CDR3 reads CASSRGTALKPQHF. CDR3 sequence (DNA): TGTGCCAGCAGCCGCGGGACGGCTTTAAAGCCCCAGCATTTT.